This T cell receptor (beta chain) was found in a study of yellow fever vaccine responses in identical twins. Regarding the study as a whole: Reportedly, twins showed a vaccine T cell response that looked partly convergent and partly personalized.

Concerning this clonotype: No antigen is known for it.

TCRdb called the RT-PCR reads again in MiXCR, with one record for every CDR3 protein. The sample contains almost 2,500 distinct CDR3 sequences, approximately 86% of which appear only once. Trimming took 5 bases from V and 4 from J, leaving 12 bases between them. The CDR3 extends over 14 amino acids. Germline-derived CDR1 and CDR2 are SGHNT and YENEEA. This clonotype originated in a woman under 30 who received the yellow fever vaccine. The sample in question was T cells from blood (PBMCs), unsorted or a sorted subset (not recorded which), obtained before or after yellow fever vaccination (not recorded which). This chain links TRBV11-3 with TRBJ2-1, with D hard to call. This chain's CDR3 is CASSPWAQYNEQFF. The CDR3 DNA reads as TGTGCCAGCAGCCCCTGGGCGCAGTACAATGAGCAGTTCTTC.